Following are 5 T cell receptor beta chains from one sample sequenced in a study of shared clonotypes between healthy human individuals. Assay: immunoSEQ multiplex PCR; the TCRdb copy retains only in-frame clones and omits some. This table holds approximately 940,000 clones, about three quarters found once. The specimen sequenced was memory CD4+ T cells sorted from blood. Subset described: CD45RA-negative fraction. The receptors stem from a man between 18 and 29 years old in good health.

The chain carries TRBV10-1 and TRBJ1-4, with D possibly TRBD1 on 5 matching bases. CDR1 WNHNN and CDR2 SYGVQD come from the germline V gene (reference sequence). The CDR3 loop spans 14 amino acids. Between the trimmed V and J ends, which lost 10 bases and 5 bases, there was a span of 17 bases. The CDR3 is CATGIGTGNEKLFF. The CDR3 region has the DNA TGCGCCACAGGCATAGGGACGGGGAATGAAAAACTGTTTTTT.

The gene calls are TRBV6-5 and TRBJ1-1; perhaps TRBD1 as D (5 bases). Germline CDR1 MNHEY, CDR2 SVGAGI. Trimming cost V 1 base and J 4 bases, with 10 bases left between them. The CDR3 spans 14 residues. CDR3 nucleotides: TGTGCCAGCAGTTACTTGTCCGGGGGCACTGAAGCTTTCTTT. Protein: CASSYLSGGTEAFF.

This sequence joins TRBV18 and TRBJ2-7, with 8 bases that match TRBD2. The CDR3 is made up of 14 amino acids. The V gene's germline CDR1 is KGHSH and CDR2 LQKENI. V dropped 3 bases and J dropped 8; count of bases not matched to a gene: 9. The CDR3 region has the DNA TGTGCCAGCTCACCTACCGGGGGGGAGGTGAAGCAGTACTTC. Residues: CASSPTGGEVKQYF.

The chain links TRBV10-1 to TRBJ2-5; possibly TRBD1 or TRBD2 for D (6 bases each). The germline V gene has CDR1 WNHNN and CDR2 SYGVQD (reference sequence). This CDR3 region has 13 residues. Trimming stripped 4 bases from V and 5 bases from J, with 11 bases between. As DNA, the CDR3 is TGCGCCAGCAGTGTAGGGGGGAAGGAGACCCAGTACTTC. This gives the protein CASSVGGKETQYF.

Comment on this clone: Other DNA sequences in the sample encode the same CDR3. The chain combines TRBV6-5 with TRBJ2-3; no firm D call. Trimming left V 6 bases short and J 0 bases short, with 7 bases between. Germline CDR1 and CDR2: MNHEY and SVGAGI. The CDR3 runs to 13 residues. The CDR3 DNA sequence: TGTGCCAGCAGCCCCTTGAGCACAGATACGCAGTATTTT. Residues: CASSPLSTDTQYF.